The rows below give T cell receptor beta chains drawn from one sample of a study of blood T cell repertoires in COVID-19. TCRdb's copy holds only in-frame clones and misses some; the assay was immunoSEQ multiplex PCR. The sample carries some 260,000 clones, under 90% recorded once. What was sequenced was PBMCs or T cells enriched from blood (not recorded which). The receptors come from a man aged 25-40 years with acute COVID-19. Both conserved end residues are part of each CDR3. The order of the fields is D gene, J gene, clone size, V gene, CDR3 DNA, CDR3 protein. The D gene is left open where the match is weak. Some rows have no size entry. The others give once, few or many, or a class for an expanded clone.

d_call: .; j_call: TRBJ2-3; clone_size: .; v_call: TRBV6-4; cdr3_nt: TGTGCCAGCAGTGTGACAGACACAGATACGCAGTATTTT; cdr3_aa: CASSVTDTDTQYF
d_call: .; j_call: TRBJ1-1; clone_size: .; v_call: TRBV30; cdr3_nt: TGTGCCTGGAGTGTACTGGGCGCCCGGCGAGCTTTCTTT; cdr3_aa: CAWSVLGARRAFF
d_call: TRBD1; j_call: TRBJ2-5; clone_size: .; v_call: TRBV19; cdr3_nt: TGTGCCAGCCGGTCGGGGACAGCGCCGAAAGAGACCCAGTACTTC; cdr3_aa: CASRSGTAPKETQYF
d_call: TRBD2; j_call: TRBJ2-3; clone_size: .; v_call: TRBV5-1; cdr3_nt: TGCGCCAGCAGCTCCGGACTAGCGGGGAACACAGATACGCAGTATTTT; cdr3_aa: CASSSGLAGNTDTQYF
d_call: .; j_call: TRBJ1-2; clone_size: .; v_call: TRBV11-3; cdr3_nt: TGTGCCAGCAGCCGCCCCGGGTCCCCGACTAACTATGGCTACACCTTC; cdr3_aa: CASSRPGSPTNYGYTF
d_call: TRBD2; j_call: TRBJ2-1; clone_size: few; v_call: TRBV7-9; cdr3_nt: TGTGCCAGCAGCCCTTTGACTAGCGGGGGTGGAAATGAGCAGTTCTTC; cdr3_aa: CASSPLTSGGGNEQFF
d_call: TRBD1; j_call: TRBJ2-6; clone_size: .; v_call: TRBV7-9; cdr3_nt: TGTGCCAGCAGCCCTCCCGGGACAGGCGTCTCTGGGGCCAACGTCCTGACTTTC; cdr3_aa: CASSPPGTGVSGANVLTF
d_call: .; j_call: TRBJ2-7; clone_size: .; v_call: TRBV28; cdr3_nt: TGTGCCAGCAGTGCGGGCGGGACGGCCAAGTTC; cdr3_aa: CASSAGGTAKF
d_call: .; j_call: TRBJ1-5; clone_size: .; v_call: TRBV12-3/TRBV12-4; cdr3_nt: TGTGCCAGCAGTTCACAGGGTTTCCAGCCCCAGCATTTT; cdr3_aa: CASSSQGFQPQHF
d_call: .; j_call: TRBJ2-1; clone_size: .; v_call: TRBV7-2; cdr3_nt: TGTGCCAGCCGCGTACAGGGACAATACAATGAGCAGTTCTTC; cdr3_aa: CASRVQGQYNEQFF
d_call: TRBD1; j_call: TRBJ1-1; clone_size: .; v_call: TRBV7-6; cdr3_nt: TGTGCCAGCAGCCAAGGACAGGGCACTGAAGCTTTCTTT; cdr3_aa: CASSQGQGTEAFF
d_call: .; j_call: TRBJ1-6; clone_size: .; v_call: TRBV28; cdr3_nt: TGTGCCAGCACAGTTCTCGGACAAAATTCACCCCTCCACTTT; cdr3_aa: CASTVLGQNSPLHF
d_call: TRBD1; j_call: TRBJ1-3; clone_size: .; v_call: TRBV28; cdr3_nt: TGTGCCAGCAGTACAGGGGGTACTGGAAACACCATATATTTT; cdr3_aa: CASSTGGTGNTIYF
d_call: .; j_call: TRBJ1-6; clone_size: once; v_call: TRBV7-2; cdr3_nt: TGTGCCAGCAGCGCGGGGGTACCTGACTCCTATAATTCACCCCTCCACTTT; cdr3_aa: CASSAGVPDSYNSPLHF
d_call: TRBD1; j_call: TRBJ1-2; clone_size: .; v_call: TRBV7-2; cdr3_nt: TGTGCCAGCAGGACCACCGGGACAGGGGGCTATGGCTACACCTTC; cdr3_aa: CASRTTGTGGYGYTF
d_call: .; j_call: TRBJ1-1; clone_size: .; v_call: TRBV6-5; cdr3_nt: TGTGCCGTCAAGGTGGGGCAGAACACTGAAGCTTTCTTT; cdr3_aa: CAVKVGQNTEAFF
d_call: .; j_call: TRBJ1-2; clone_size: .; v_call: TRBV5-1; cdr3_nt: TGCGCCAGCAGCCGTATAGAGGGCTCTAACTATGGCTACACCTTC; cdr3_aa: CASSRIEGSNYGYTF
d_call: .; j_call: TRBJ1-1; clone_size: .; v_call: TRBV5-1; cdr3_nt: TGTGCCAGCAGCTTGTATGCGAACCCTAACACTGAAGCTTTCTTT; cdr3_aa: CASSLYANPNTEAFF
d_call: .; j_call: TRBJ1-5; clone_size: .; v_call: TRBV7-2; cdr3_nt: TGTGCCAGCAGCTTAGGGGCCAATCAGCCCCAGCATTTT; cdr3_aa: CASSLGANQPQHF
d_call: .; j_call: TRBJ1-1; clone_size: .; v_call: TRBV6-5; cdr3_nt: TGTGCCAGCAGTATACAGGGAGACGGCACTGAAGCTTTCTTT; cdr3_aa: CASSIQGDGTEAFF
d_call: .; j_call: TRBJ2-3; clone_size: .; v_call: TRBV24-1; cdr3_nt: TGTGCCACCAGTGATTTTGGCCAGGGTGAGGTCGCAGATACGCAGTATTTT; cdr3_aa: CATSDFGQGEVADTQYF
d_call: .; j_call: TRBJ1-4; clone_size: .; v_call: TRBV19; cdr3_nt: TGTGCCAGTAGCCCCGGGGGTCCTAATGAAAAACTGTTTTTT; cdr3_aa: CASSPGGPNEKLFF
d_call: .; j_call: TRBJ1-6; clone_size: .; v_call: TRBV5-6; cdr3_nt: TGTGCCAGCAGCCTCCGGGGGGCGGGGAATTCACCCCTCCACTTT; cdr3_aa: CASSLRGAGNSPLHF
d_call: .; j_call: TRBJ2-5; clone_size: .; v_call: TRBV19; cdr3_nt: TGTGCCAGTAGTATAGACCGGGGAACTAGCTTGGAGACCCAGTACTTC; cdr3_aa: CASSIDRGTSLETQYF
d_call: TRBD1; j_call: TRBJ2-6; clone_size: .; v_call: TRBV19; cdr3_nt: TGTGCCAGTAGTGCCGGGACAGTCTCTGGGGCCAACGTCCTGACTTTC; cdr3_aa: CASSAGTVSGANVLTF
d_call: TRBD1; j_call: TRBJ2-1; clone_size: .; v_call: TRBV7-6; cdr3_nt: TGTGCCAGCAGCTCGACAGGGGTTCCCTACAATGAGCAGTTCTTC; cdr3_aa: CASSSTGVPYNEQFF
d_call: TRBD1; j_call: TRBJ1-1; clone_size: once; v_call: TRBV27; cdr3_nt: TGTGCCAGCAGTTTATCCAGGGGGACTTGGGGGACTGAAGCTTTCTTT; cdr3_aa: CASSLSRGTWGTEAFF
d_call: TRBD2; j_call: TRBJ2-3; clone_size: .; v_call: TRBV27; cdr3_nt: TGTGCCAGCAGTTTAGCCCTAGCGGGAGTGAGAGATACGCAGTATTTT; cdr3_aa: CASSLALAGVRDTQYF
d_call: .; j_call: TRBJ1-1; clone_size: .; v_call: TRBV6-5; cdr3_nt: TGTGCCAGCAGTTACTCGTCTTTTGACTCCAGCCTTGAAGCTTTCTTT; cdr3_aa: CASSYSSFDSSLEAFF